Following are 27 T cell receptor beta chains from one sample sequenced in a study of shared clonotypes between healthy human individuals. This table comes from immunoSEQ multiplex PCR, and its TCRdb copy is limited to in-frame clones, with some not included. The sample includes 400,000 to 500,000 clones, around 80% seen only once; the top ten take approximately 12%. Sample: PBMCs. The receptors originated from a woman aged 40 to 50 in good health. Some clones in this sample may be carry-over from other donors' samples.

The chain employs TRBV28 and TRBJ2-7, with D perhaps given as TRBD1 or TRBD2 (5 bases each). This CDR3 has 15 amino acids. Germline CDR1 and CDR2: MDHEN and SYDVKM. The germline V and J ends were trimmed by 6 bases and 2 bases, with 17 bases remaining between them. CDR3 residues: CASSPAGGPTYEQYF. The DNA of the CDR3 is TGTGCCAGCAGCCCAGCTGGGGGACCGACCTACGAGCAGTACTTC.

This chain connects TRBV28 to TRBJ1-5; D may be TRBD1 (6 bases). Germline CDR1 MDHEN, CDR2 SYDVKM. This CDR3 is built from 15 residues. Trimming shortened V by 5 bases and J by 6 bases, and 17 bases separated the two germline ends. In DNA, the CDR3 is TGTGCCAGCAGTCCCCGGGGCGGGGGCGGTCAGCCCCAGCATTTT. This codes for CASSPRGGGGQPQHF.

The CDR3, as DNA: TGTGCCAGCAGTGAATTAACAGGGTCTAATGAAAAACTGTTTTTT. It is translated as CASSELTGSNEKLFF. The chain is built from TRBV6-1 and TRBJ1-4, with a tentative D call TRBD1 (6 bases). The CDR3 loop spans 15 amino acids. Looked up from germline, CDR1 is MNHNS and CDR2 is SASEGT. The V and J ends lost 2 bases and 3 bases respectively, with 10 bases between them.

The chain has TRBV4-2 and TRBJ2-1, with TRBD2 matching over 8 bases. CDR3 size: 18 residues. Germline assignment: CDR1 LGHNA and CDR2 YNFKEQ. The V and J ends lost 4 bases and 0 bases, in that order; junction bases with no gene match: 11. The CDR3: CASSPSSSTSASYNEQFF. The CDR3 coding sequence is TGTGCCAGCAGCCCATCCTCCTCGACTAGCGCCTCCTACAATGAGCAGTTCTTC.

V and J are TRBV9 and TRBJ2-1, with TRBD2 matching 8 bases. CDR3 length: 15 amino acids. The germline V gene encodes CDR1 SGDLS and CDR2 YYNGEE. V shed 0 bases and J 5 bases; nucleotides not matched to a gene: 4. CDR3: CASSVGAGDHNEQFF. CDR3 nucleotides: TGTGCCAGCAGCGTAGGAGCGGGAGACCACAATGAGCAGTTCTTC.

The rearrangement joins TRBV15 to TRBJ2-3; D might be TRBD1 (7 bases). The CDR3 totals 17 residues. Deletions cut 0 bases from V and 0 bases from J, with 13 bases between. The V gene's germline CDR1 is LNHNV and CDR2 YYDKDF (reference sequence). CDR3 bases: TGTGCCACCAGCAGAGATCTGGGGGGACAGAGCACAGATACGCAGTATTTT. This sequence encodes CATSRDLGGQSTDTQYF. The variable domain in full, with the rest retrieved from reference TRBV15 and TRBJ2-3, is DAMVIQNPRYQVTQFGKPVTLSCSQTLNHNVMYWYQQKSSQAPKLLFHYYDKDFNNEADTPDNFQSRRPNTSFCFLDIRSPGLGDTAMYLCATSRDLGGQSTDTQYFGPGTRLTVL.

This clone was found a few times. CDR3 in amino acids: CASSQINLHGGELFF. The CDR3 coding sequence is TGCGCCAGCAGCCAAATCAATCTACACGGCGGGGAGCTGTTTTTT. This chain connects TRBV4-1 to TRBJ2-2; D not resolved. This CDR3 region has 15 residues. Per germline, CDR1 MGHRA and CDR2 YSYEKL. Trimming left V 2 bases short and J 7 bases short, with 14 bases between.

V is TRBV6-9 and J is TRBJ1-5; a possible D gene is TRBD1 (5 bases). V gave up 8 bases and J gave up 7 bases, with 12 bases separating them. The CDR3 is 12 amino acids. Germline CDR1 MNHGY, CDR2 SVAAGI. The CDR3 nucleotides are TGTGCCAGCGTCCCTAAGGGGCAGCCCCAGCATTTT. Amino acids: CASVPKGQPQHF.

The V and J genes are TRBV7-2 and TRBJ2-1, with 13 positions matching TRBD2. This CDR3 region has 13 residues. V was pared by 2 bases and J by 16 bases, with 5 bases of the junction left unmatched. Germline V gene lookup returns CDR1 SGHTA and CDR2 FQGNSA. The CDR3 DNA follows: TGTGCCAGCAGCTTAAGGACTAGCGGGAGTCTCTTCTTC. This codes for CASSLRTSGSLFF.

The chain has TRBV11-3 and TRBJ2-7; the match to TRBD1 covers 10 bases. CDR3 length: 13 amino acids. Germline V gene sequence: CDR1 SGHNT, CDR2 YENEEA. Trimming cost V 5 bases and J 9 bases; bases outside gene matches: 7. Written as DNA, the CDR3 is TGTGCCAGCAGCACCGGGACAGGGGTTTTGCAGTACTTC. It specifies CASSTGTGVLQYF.

The chain links TRBV7-6 to TRBJ2-7; 10 bases line up with TRBD2. The CDR3 is 15 residues long. Germline V gives CDR1 SGHVS, CDR2 FNYEAQ. Losses at the gene ends were 5 bases for V and 1 base for J; bases not matched to a gene: 5. CDR3 sequence (DNA): TGTGCCAGCAGCGTTACTAGCGGGAATTCCTACGAGCAGTACTTC. Its translation is CASSVTSGNSYEQYF.

This chain links TRBV2 with TRBJ2-7, with D possibly being TRBD2 (5 bases). This CDR3 has 15 residues. The germline gives CDR1 SNHLY, CDR2 FYNNEI. V was clipped by 0 bases and J by 0 bases, with 9 bases between them. The CDR3, as DNA: TGTGCCAGCAGTGAAGCGCCGGGGAGCTCCTACGAGCAGTACTTC. This translates into CASSEAPGSSYEQYF.

The genes are TRBV29-1 and TRBJ2-7; 9 positions match TRBD1. V trimming: 6 bases; J trimming: 7 bases; junction bases outside the gene matches: 7. Per germline, CDR1 SQVTM and CDR2 ANQGSEA. The length of the CDR3 is 12 residues. The DNA of the CDR3 is TGCAGCGTAACCACAGGGGGCAGGGAGCAGTACTTC. Translation: CSVTTGGREQYF.

As to this clone: Different DNA sequences within this sample yield the same CDR3. The CDR3 here is CASSLDRGAGEQYF. As DNA, the CDR3 is TGTGCCAGCAGCTTAGACAGGGGGGCAGGTGAGCAGTACTTC. The rearrangement links TRBV7-2 to TRBJ2-7, with 8 nucleotides matching TRBD1. V lost 1 base, J lost 7 bases, and 6 bases stayed unmatched. The germline CDR1 and CDR2 sequences are SGHTA and FQGNSA. CDR3 length: 14 amino acids.

The chain couples TRBV18 to TRBJ2-5; D is possibly TRBD2 (6 bases). Germline CDR1 and CDR2: KGHSH and LQKENI. Trimming took off 0 bases at V and 2 bases at J, with 10 bases between the two ends. This CDR3 is 15 amino acids long. The CDR3, as DNA: TGTGCCAGCTCACCACCTAGCGGATCACAAGAGACCCAGTACTTC. Protein sequence: CASSPPSGSQETQYF. Combining the CDR3 with reference TRBV18 and TRBJ2-5 gives the whole variable domain NAGVMQNPRHLVRRRGQEARLRCSPMKGHSHVYWYRQLPEEGLKFMVYLQKENIIDESGMPKERFSAEFPKEGPSILRIQQVVRGDSAAYFCASSPPSGSQETQYFGPGTRLLVL.

A remark on this clone: At the DNA level, this CDR3 is encoded by other sequences in the same sample as well. The chain joins TRBV7-9 to TRBJ1-1; TRBD1 is a possible D gene (5 bases). The CDR3 length is 14 residues. The germline CDR1 and CDR2 sequences are SEHNR and FQNEAQ (reference sequence). V dropped 2 bases and J dropped 1 base, with 8 bases sitting between them. CDR3: CASSLQGGNTEAFF. DNA of the CDR3: TGTGCCAGCAGCTTACAGGGTGGGAACACTGAAGCTTTCTTT.

The rearrangement links TRBV18 to TRBJ1-2, with D possibly TRBD1 on 5 matching bases. Looked up from germline, CDR1 is KGHSH and CDR2 is LQKENI. Deletions cut 3 bases from V and 4 bases from J, with 9 bases between. This CDR3 is built from 13 residues. The CDR3 DNA reads TGTGCCAGCTCACCGTGGGGGATCTATGGCTACACCTTC. It codes for CASSPWGIYGYTF.

This chain connects TRBV7-2 to TRBJ1-5; 10 bases agree with TRBD1. Germline V gives CDR1 SGHTA, CDR2 FQGNSA. This CDR3 spans 16 amino acids. V shed 1 base and J 5 bases; nucleotides not matched to a gene: 5. The CDR3 loop reads CASSLGVGTGDQPQHF. The CDR3 DNA sequence: TGTGCCAGCAGCTTAGGTGTTGGGACAGGGGATCAGCCCCAGCATTTT.

V is TRBV7-9 and J is TRBJ2-2; TRBD1 is a possible D gene (5 bases). The CDR3 sequence is 14 residues long. CDR1 is SEHNR and CDR2 is FQNEAQ in the germline V gene (reference sequence). With 5 bases removed from V and 1 base from J, the gap between germline ends came to 8 bases. The CDR3 DNA sequence: TGTGCCAGCAGCCCCGACAGGAACACCGGGGAGCTGTTTTTT. Translating gives CASSPDRNTGELFF.

The sample holds one count of this clone. The chain uses TRBV18 and TRBJ1-1; 7 bases fit TRBD1. In germline, CDR1 is KGHSH, CDR2 LQKENI. Trimming cost V 8 bases and J 2 bases; bases outside gene matches: 5. The length of the CDR3 is 13 residues. Written as DNA, the CDR3 is TGTGCCAGCCAGGGGGTTGTTAACACTGAAGCTTTCTTT. It codes for CASQGVVNTEAFF. Looking up the rest from reference TRBV18 and TRBJ1-1 gives the full variable domain: NAGVMQNPRHLVRRRGQEARLRCSPMKGHSHVYWYRQLPEEGLKFMVYLQKENIIDESGMPKERFSAEFPKEGPSILRIQQVVRGDSAAYFCASQGVVNTEAFFGQGTRLTVV.

The chain links TRBV2 to TRBJ2-7; 8 bases fit TRBD2. The CDR3 loop spans 13 amino acids. J lost 4 bases, V lost 6 bases, and 5 bases had no gene match. The germline gives CDR1 SNHLY, CDR2 FYNNEI. The DNA for the CDR3 is TGTGCCAGCAGGCTGGGACTAGGATACGAGCAGTACTTC. It translates to CASRLGLGYEQYF. The whole variable domain, filled in from reference TRBV2 and TRBJ2-7, reads EPEVTQTPSHQVTQMGQEVILRCVPISNHLYFYWYRQILGQKVEFLVSFYNNEISEKSEIFDDQFSVERPDGSNFTLKIRSTKLEDSAMYFCASRLGLGYEQYFGPGTRLTVT.

This clone was counted once. The V and J genes are TRBV9 and TRBJ2-1; D perhaps matches TRBD2 (6 bases). The CDR3 covers 12 residues. Germline V CDR1 and CDR2: SGDLS, YYNGEE. Trimming shortened V by 0 bases and J by 15 bases, and 13 bases separated the two germline ends. The chain's CDR3 is CASSVEGGTAFF. The CDR3 nucleotides read TGTGCCAGCAGCGTAGAAGGAGGGACGGCGTTCTTC.

The chain links TRBV7-9 to TRBJ2-7; no reliable D call. The germline CDR1 and CDR2 sequences are SEHNR and FQNEAQ (reference sequence). V gave up 2 bases and J gave up 7 bases, with 15 bases separating them. This CDR3 spans 14 amino acids. CDR3 in DNA: TGTGCCAGCAGCTTAAGCCCCCAATCGCGGGAGCAGTACTTC. Residues: CASSLSPQSREQYF. The whole variable domain, filled in from reference TRBV7-9 and TRBJ2-7, reads DTGVSQNPRHKITKRGQNVTFRCDPISEHNRLYWYRQTLGQGPEFLTYFQNEAQLEKSRLLSDRFSAERPKGSFSTLEIQRTEQGDSAMYLCASSLSPQSREQYFGPGTRLTVT.

This clone came up a few times. The J gene is TRBJ2-5, the V gene TRBV5-1; TRBD1 might be the D (5 bases). Trimming shortened V by 8 bases and J by 6 bases, and 23 bases separated the two germline ends. The germline V gene encodes CDR1 SGHRS and CDR2 YFSETQ. This CDR3 comprises 15 residues. In DNA form, the CDR3 reads TGCGCCAGTCAAGCTTCTTTAGCAGGGTCCCAGACCCAGTACTTC. This gives the protein CASQASLAGSQTQYF. Based on the CDR3 plus reference TRBV5-1 and TRBJ2-5, the full variable domain is KAGVTQTPRYLIKTRGQQVTLSCSPISGHRSVSWYQQTPGQGLQFLFEYFSETQRNKGNFPGRFSGRQFSNSRSEMNVSTLELGDSALYLCASQASLAGSQTQYFGPGTRLLVL.

As regards this clone: At the DNA level, this CDR3 is encoded by other sequences in the same sample as well. The chain employs TRBV6-1 and TRBJ2-7; 9 nucleotides agree with TRBD2. Germline V gene data show CDR1 as MNHNS and CDR2 as SASEGT. The CDR3 runs to 14 residues. V lost 4 bases to trimming and J lost 2 bases; unmatched junction nucleotides: 3. CDR3 amino acids: CASSGLAEPYEQYF. The CDR3 DNA follows: TGTGCCAGCAGTGGACTAGCGGAGCCCTACGAGCAGTACTTC.

In this sample, this clone turned up once. V gene TRBV19 combines with J gene TRBJ2-7; 9 nucleotides line up with TRBD2. The CDR3 consists of 15 residues. Trimming took 5 bases from V and 3 from J; bases not matched to a gene: 8. Germline lookup yields CDR1 LNHDA and CDR2 SQIVND (reference sequence). Here the CDR3 DNA reads TGTGCCAGTAGTTCCCAGGGTAGCGGGAGCTACGAGCAGTACTTC. This gives the protein CASSSQGSGSYEQYF.

The chain has TRBV28 and TRBJ2-7; 7 bases map to TRBD1. Germline trimming cut 2 bases from V and 3 bases from J; bases unmatched to any gene: 7. CDR3 size: 15 residues. CDR1 MDHEN and CDR2 SYDVKM come from the germline V gene. For the CDR3, the DNA is TGTGCCAGCAGTTTAAGGACAGGTTGGGTCTACGAGCAGTACTTC. This sequence encodes CASSLRTGWVYEQYF.